What follows are 30 T cell receptor beta chains derived from one specimen sequenced in a study of CD8 T cells in ankylosing spondylitis. TCRdb passed the 5' RACE reads through MiXCR, listing each CDR3 protein once. The sample yields approximately 25,000 distinct CDR3 sequences, 7.9% seen once. Sequenced: blood. All receptors come from a male donor with ankylosing spondylitis or in good health (not recorded which).

This clonotype has a handful of counts. The genes are TRBV7-8 and TRBJ1-1; a possible D gene is TRBD1 (5 bases). Germline-derived CDR1 and CDR2 are SGHVS and FQNEAQ. This CDR3 is 13 amino acids long. Trimming removed 10 bases at V and 3 bases at J, with 15 bases between. The CDR3 bases are TGTGCCACCCGTGACCCGGGGGACACTGAAGCTTTCTTT. It yields the protein CATRDPGDTEAFF.

This clonotype appeared many times. This chain connects TRBV28 to TRBJ2-7, with a tentative D call TRBD2 (6 bases). This CDR3 has 15 amino acids. V dropped 3 bases and J dropped 2 bases, with 14 bases sitting between them. CDR1 MDHEN and CDR2 SYDVKM come from the germline V gene. As DNA, the CDR3 is TGTGCCAGCAGTTTGCGTCCCGGGGGAACCTACGAGCAGTACTTC. It encodes CASSLRPGGTYEQYF.

The table lists this clonotype with many counts. This rearrangement joins TRBV11-2 to TRBJ1-1; 11 bases map to TRBD1. Per germline, CDR1 SGHAT and CDR2 FQNNGV. There are 17 residues in the CDR3. With 5 bases clipped from V and 5 bases from J, the junction kept 13 bases outside the gene matches. The DNA of the CDR3 is TGTGCCAGCAGCCTCCTATACCCAGGGACAGGGGGAACTGAAGCTTTCTTT. It is translated as CASSLLYPGTGGTEAFF. The full variable domain, rest sourced from reference TRBV11-2 and TRBJ1-1, is EAGVAQSPRYKIIEKRQSVAFWCNPISGHATLYWYQQILGQGPKLLIQFQNNGVVDDSQLPKDRFSAERLKGVDSTLKIQPAKLEDSAVYLCASSLLYPGTGGTEAFFGQGTRLTVV.

The chain combines TRBV7-9 with TRBJ1-1, with D hard to call. CDR1 is SEHNR and CDR2 is FQNEAQ in the germline V gene (reference sequence). V lost 5 bases to trimming and J lost 4 bases, with 17 bases between them. The CDR3 runs 15 residues. This CDR3 reads CASSRRQPRPTEAFF. The CDR3 bases are TGTGCCAGCAGCCGACGCCAGCCGCGCCCCACTGAAGCTTTCTTT.

The sample holds a few counts of this clonotype. The rearrangement uses TRBV7-2 and TRBJ1-1; 9 bases agree with TRBD1. CDR3 length: 17 amino acids. V lost 0 bases, J lost 1 base, and 6 bases stayed unmatched. The germline gives CDR1 SGHTA, CDR2 FQGNSA. This CDR3 reads CASSLAGTGRENTEAFF. The DNA for the CDR3 is TGTGCCAGCAGCTTAGCAGGGACAGGGCGGGAGAACACTGAAGCTTTCTTT.

This clonotype has a handful of counts. This chain links TRBV6-1 with TRBJ2-1; no reliable D call. The germline V gene has CDR1 MNHNS and CDR2 SASEGT. The CDR3 is 15 residues long. V was clipped by 6 bases and J by 9 bases, with 21 bases between them. CDR3 protein: CASSHPGGPRLEQFF. In DNA, the CDR3 is TGTGCCAGCAGCCACCCCGGCGGCCCCAGACTTGAGCAGTTCTTC.

This clonotype is labeled medium-sized. This chain connects TRBV20-1 to TRBJ2-2; D is unclear. There are 16 residues in the CDR3. V was shortened by 0 bases and J by 6 bases, with 17 bases between the two germline ends. In germline, CDR1 is DFQATT, CDR2 SNEGSKA (reference sequence). DNA of the CDR3: TGCAGTGCTAGAGATTTGCTGGAGATAAGGGCCGGGGAGCTGTTTTTT. Protein: CSARDLLEIRAGELFF.

V is TRBV11-2 and J is TRBJ2-7; D is unclear. The germline V gene encodes CDR1 SGHAT and CDR2 FQNNGV. There are 15 residues in the CDR3. V lost 5 bases, J lost 2 bases, and 16 bases lay in between. CDR3 nucleotide sequence: TGTGCCAGCAGCATATCCCAAGGAGCTCCCTACGAGCAGTACGTC. Translating it yields CASSISQGAPYEQYV.

This clonotype was counted many times. The rearrangement links TRBV13 to TRBJ2-5, with D perhaps matching TRBD1 (5 bases). V lost 4 bases to trimming and J lost 4 bases, with 16 bases between them. The CDR3 length is 15 residues. CDR1 PRHDT and CDR2 FYEKMQ come from the germline V gene (reference sequence). For the CDR3, the DNA is TGTGCCAGCAGCTACCCCCGGCAGGGTAGAGAGACCCAGTACTTC. It yields the protein CASSYPRQGRETQYF.

In its sample, this clonotype was seen many times. The chain couples TRBV28 to TRBJ2-3; 9 bases fit TRBD1. J gave up 3 bases and V 8 bases, and 9 bases lay outside the gene matches. Germline CDR1 is MDHEN and CDR2 is SYDVKM. CDR3 size: 15 residues. The CDR3 region is CASVLGDRATDTQYF. CDR3 DNA: TGTGCCAGCGTCCTAGGGGACAGGGCAACAGATACGCAGTATTTT.

This chain links TRBV5-1 with TRBJ2-1; D unclear. Deletions cut 2 bases from V and 6 bases from J, with 6 bases between. The CDR3 sequence is 12 residues long. Germline values: CDR1 SGHRS, CDR2 YFSETQ. CDR3 nucleotide sequence: TGCGCCAGCAGCTTTCGAATCAATGAGCAGTTCTTC. Amino acids: CASSFRINEQFF.

A few counts support this clonotype. The chain combines TRBV7-2 with TRBJ2-2; D gene ambiguous. V lost 5 bases to trimming and J lost 1 base, with 11 bases between them. Germline CDR1 SGHTA, CDR2 FQGNSA. This CDR3 comprises 15 residues. CDR3 coding DNA: TGTGCCAGCAGCCCCCAGACACAGAACACCGGGGAGCTGTTTTTT. Protein product: CASSPQTQNTGELFF.

This clonotype appeared many times. A junction boundary mismatches the germline segment, possibly from a read error. The genes are TRBV9 and TRBJ2-5; D ambiguous. The CDR3 length is 14 residues. Germline V gene lookup returns CDR1 SGDLS and CDR2 YYNGEE. The CDR3 is CASSVGQIQGTQYF. The CDR3 nucleotides are TGTGCCAGCAGCGTAGGGCAGATACAAGGGACCCAGTACTTC. Full variable domain (outside the CDR3, taken from reference TRBV9 and TRBJ2-5): DSGVTQTPKHLITATGQRVTLRCSPRSGDLSVYWYQQSLDQGLQFLIQYYNGEERAKGNILERFSAQQFPDLHSELNLSSLELGDSALYFCASSVGQIQGTQYFGPGTRLLVL.

The V and J genes are TRBV14 and TRBJ2-5; D gene unclear. CDR1 and CDR2 from the germline V gene are SGHDN and FVKESK. The CDR3 loop spans 12 amino acids. V was cut by 4 bases and J by 5 bases, with 8 bases left in between. The CDR3 is CASSRVGETQYF. In DNA, the CDR3 is TGTGCCAGCAGCCGGGTCGGGGAGACCCAGTACTTC.

Many counts were recorded for this clonotype. This rearrangement joins TRBV15 to TRBJ2-5, with D unclear. Per the germline V gene, CDR1 is LNHNV and CDR2 is YYDKDF (reference sequence). This CDR3 contains 15 residues. With 0 bases removed from V and 5 bases from J, the gap between germline ends came to 13 bases. For the CDR3, the DNA is TGTGCCACCAGCAGAGATTCGGTAGGGCGTGAGACCCAGTACTTC. It is translated as CATSRDSVGRETQYF.

This clonotype was detected a few times. The chain carries TRBV5-6 and TRBJ1-2, with D possibly TRBD1 on 5 matching bases. Germline CDR1 SGHDT, CDR2 YYEEEE. Trimming took 1 base from V and 4 from J, leaving 8 bases between them. CDR3 size: 13 residues. CDR3 coding DNA: TGTGCCAGCAGCTTGTCAGGGCTCTATGGCTACACCTTC. This sequence encodes CASSLSGLYGYTF.

This clonotype has a count of ten or more. The rearrangement uses TRBV20-1 and TRBJ2-5; no firm D call. CDR1 is DFQATT, CDR2 SNEGSKA, per germline (reference sequence). With 2 bases removed from V and 0 bases from J, the gap between germline ends came to 13 bases. There are 15 residues in the CDR3. The CDR3 protein is CSARPIAAYQETQYF. The CDR3 DNA sequence: TGCAGTGCTAGACCAATAGCCGCGTACCAAGAGACCCAGTACTTC.

The chain carries TRBV5-1 and TRBJ1-4; 10 nucleotides align to TRBD1. V was clipped by 4 bases and J by 4 bases; unmatched bases: 4. The CDR3 has 15 residues. The germline CDR1 and CDR2 sequences are SGHRS and YFSETQ. The CDR3 protein is CASSPDRGINEKLFF. CDR3 coding DNA: TGCGCCAGCAGCCCGGACAGGGGGATTAATGAAAAACTGTTTTTT.

The chain uses TRBV20-1 and TRBJ2-4; no definite D call. The length of the CDR3 is 13 residues. V lost 1 base and J 5 bases, leaving 9 bases between the germline ends. Germline loops: CDR1 DFQATT, CDR2 SNEGSKA (reference sequence). The DNA of the CDR3 is TGCAGTGCTAGAGCTTATACCGAAAACATTCAGTACTTC. Encoded protein: CSARAYTENIQYF.

This clonotype was recorded a few times. The genes are TRBV5-5 and TRBJ2-5, with 8 bases identical to TRBD2. The CDR3 extends over 16 amino acids. J was trimmed by 5 bases and V by 4 bases; bases with no gene match: 13. CDR1 is SGHKS and CDR2 is YYEKEE in the germline V gene (reference sequence). In DNA form, the CDR3 reads TGTGCCAGCAGCCCGCGCAGCGGGGGAATACGGGAGACCCAGTACTTC. It yields the protein CASSPRSGGIRETQYF. The whole variable domain, remainder taken from reference TRBV5-5 and TRBJ2-5, is DAGVTQSPTHLIKTRGQQVTLRCSPISGHKSVSWYQQVLGQGPQFIFQYYEKEERGRGNFPDRFSARQFPNYSSELNVNALLLGDSALYLCASSPRSGGIRETQYFGPGTRLLVL.

This clonotype was counted only a few times. The chain combines TRBV20-1 with TRBJ2-2, with D possibly TRBD2 on 6 matching bases. The germline V gene has CDR1 DFQATT and CDR2 SNEGSKA (reference sequence). CDR3 size: 13 residues. The V end lost 5 bases, the J end lost 6 bases, and 13 bases lay between the germline ends. The CDR3 coding sequence is TGCAGTGCTTCCGCGAGGGAGGCCGGGGAGCTGTTTTTT. Protein: CSASAREAGELFF.

The table lists this clonotype with a few counts. This chain uses TRBV7-2 with TRBJ2-4; D is unresolved. The CDR3 sequence is 14 residues long. CDR1 is SGHTA, CDR2 FQGNSA, per germline. V lost 3 bases to trimming and J lost 0 bases, with 6 bases between them. This chain's CDR3 is CASSLQVAKNIQYF. The CDR3 region has the DNA TGTGCCAGCAGCTTGCAAGTAGCCAAAAACATTCAGTACTTC.

This clonotype has just a few counts. V gene TRBV12-3 or TRBV12-4 combines with J gene TRBJ1-1; TRBD1 matches at 9 bases. This CDR3 region has 13 residues. The V gene end was trimmed by 7 bases and the J gene end by 10 bases; junction bases not matched to a gene: 10. CDR3 amino acids: CASKGTGIFRAFF. In nucleotides, the CDR3 is TGTGCCAGCAAGGGGACAGGGATATTTAGAGCTTTCTTT.

This clonotype was detected a few times. The chain carries TRBV13 and TRBJ2-2; D call uncertain. V was cut by 8 bases and J by 4 bases, with 17 bases left in between. The germline gives CDR1 PRHDT, CDR2 FYEKMQ (reference sequence). The CDR3 spans 15 residues. CDR3 in amino acids: CASWAMAVPTGELFF. CDR3 sequence (DNA): TGTGCCAGCTGGGCGATGGCGGTTCCCACCGGGGAGCTGTTTTTT.

The chain recombines TRBV29-1 with TRBJ1-4, with D possibly being TRBD1 (6 bases). V lost 6 bases and J lost 2, with 13 bases in between. Germline V gene sequence: CDR1 SQVTM, CDR2 ANQGSEA. CDR3 length equals 14 residues. CDR3: CSVLAGATNEKLFF. Here the CDR3 DNA reads TGCAGCGTACTTGCGGGGGCGACTAATGAAAAACTGTTTTTT. Drawing the rest from reference TRBV29-1 and TRBJ1-4, the complete variable domain is SAVISQKPSRDICQRGTSLTIQCQVDSQVTMMFWYRQQPGQSLTLIATANQGSEATYESGFVIDKFPISRPNLTFSTLTVSNMSPEDSSIYLCSVLAGATNEKLFFGSGTQLSVL.

V usage is TRBV6-1 and J usage is TRBJ2-3; D call uncertain. Deletions cut 4 bases from V and 6 bases from J, with 8 bases between. Germline assignment: CDR1 MNHNS and CDR2 SASEGT. The CDR3 contains 12 residues. The CDR3 bases are TGTGCCAGCAGTGCCGCACGTGATACGCAGTATTTT. It translates to CASSAARDTQYF.

In this sample, this clonotype is large. The rearrangement joins TRBV4-1 to TRBJ2-7, with D maybe TRBD2 (6 bases). Germline CDR1 is MGHRA and CDR2 is YSYEKL. V was pared by 1 base and J by 3 bases, with 10 bases between. The CDR3 has 14 residues. The CDR3: CASSQVAAIYEQYF. The DNA for the CDR3 is TGCGCCAGCAGCCAAGTAGCGGCGATCTACGAGCAGTACTTC.

This clonotype occurred many times. The J gene is TRBJ1-1, the V gene TRBV28; D possibly corresponds to TRBD1 (5 bases). The V and J ends lost 3 bases and 10 bases respectively, with 12 bases between them. The CDR3 is 12 residues long. The germline gives CDR1 MDHEN, CDR2 SYDVKM. The CDR3 nucleotides are TGTGCCAGCAGTTTGAGGGGATGGGGAGCTTTCTTT. It encodes CASSLRGWGAFF.

The chain links TRBV20-1 to TRBJ2-1; D remains unclear. The V end lost 0 bases, the J end lost 6 bases, and 12 bases lay between the germline ends. CDR3 length: 14 amino acids. Looked up from germline, CDR1 is DFQATT and CDR2 is SNEGSKA (reference sequence). The DNA of the CDR3 is TGCAGTGCTAGAGATTTAGGCTTTTCCAATGAGCAGTTCTTC. As protein: CSARDLGFSNEQFF.

The chain carries TRBV6-6 and TRBJ2-1; the D gene is possibly TRBD1 (6 bases). Germline CDR1 reads MNHNY; CDR2 reads SVGAGI (reference sequence). Trimming cost V 4 bases and J 6 bases, with 19 bases left between them. The CDR3 sequence is 16 residues long. This chain's CDR3 is CASSSLSRQEINEQFF. DNA for the CDR3: TGTGCCAGCAGTTCCCTTTCGAGACAGGAGATCAATGAGCAGTTCTTC.